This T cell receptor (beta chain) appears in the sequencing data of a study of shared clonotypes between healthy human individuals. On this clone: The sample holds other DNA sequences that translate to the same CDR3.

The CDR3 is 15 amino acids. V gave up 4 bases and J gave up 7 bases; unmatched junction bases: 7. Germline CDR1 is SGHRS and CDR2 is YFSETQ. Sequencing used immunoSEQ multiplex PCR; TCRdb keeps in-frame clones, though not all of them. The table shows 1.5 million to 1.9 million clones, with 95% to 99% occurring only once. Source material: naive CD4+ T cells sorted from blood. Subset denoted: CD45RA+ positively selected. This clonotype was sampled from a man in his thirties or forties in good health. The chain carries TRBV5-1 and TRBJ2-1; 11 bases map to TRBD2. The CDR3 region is CASSLLAGAGNEQFF. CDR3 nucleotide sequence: TGCGCCAGCAGCCTACTAGCGGGAGCGGGAAATGAGCAGTTCTTC.